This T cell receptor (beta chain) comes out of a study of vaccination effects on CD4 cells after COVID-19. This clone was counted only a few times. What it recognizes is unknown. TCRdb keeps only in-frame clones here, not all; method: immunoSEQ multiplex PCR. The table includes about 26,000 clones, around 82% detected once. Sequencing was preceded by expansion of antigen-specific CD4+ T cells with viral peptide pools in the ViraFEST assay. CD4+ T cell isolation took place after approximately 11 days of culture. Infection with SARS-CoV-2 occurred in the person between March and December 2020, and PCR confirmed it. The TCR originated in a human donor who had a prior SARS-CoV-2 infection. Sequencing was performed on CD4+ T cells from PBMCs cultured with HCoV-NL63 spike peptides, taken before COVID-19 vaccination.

The CDR3 loop reads CASSPSGTGVGYTF. In nucleotides, the CDR3 is TGTGCCAGCAGCCCATCCGGGACAGGGGTCGGCTACACCTTC. The chain employs TRBV7-3 and TRBJ1-2, with TRBD1 identical over 10 bases. Germline V gene lookup returns CDR1 SGHTA and CDR2 FQGTGA. The CDR3 consists of 14 residues. Trimming cost V 5 bases and J 8 bases; bases outside gene matches: 8.